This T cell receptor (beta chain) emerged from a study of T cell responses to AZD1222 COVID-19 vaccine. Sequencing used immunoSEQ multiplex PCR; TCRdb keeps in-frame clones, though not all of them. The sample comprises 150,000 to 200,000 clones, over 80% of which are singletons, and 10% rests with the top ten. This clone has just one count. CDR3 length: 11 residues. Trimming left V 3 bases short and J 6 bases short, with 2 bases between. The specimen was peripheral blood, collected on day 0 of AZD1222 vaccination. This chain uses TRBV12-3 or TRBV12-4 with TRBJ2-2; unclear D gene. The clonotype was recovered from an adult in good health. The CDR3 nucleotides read TGTGCCAGCAGTTTCCCCGGGGAGCTGTTTTTT. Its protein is CASSFPGELFF.